This T cell receptor (beta chain) was documented in a study of T cell responses to AZD1222 COVID-19 vaccine. The germline V gene has CDR1 SGHDN and CDR2 FVKESK. J gave up 5 bases and V 2 bases, and 2 bases lay outside the gene matches. The CDR3 has 13 amino acids. This clone was detected only a few times. What it recognizes is unknown. Overall study findings and caveats: The study found Spike-specific TCR breadth and depth rose after two AZD1222 doses. Clonal diversity may have been underestimated in mostly white British donors.

Using immunoSEQ multiplex PCR, the repertoire was profiled, and TCRdb retains in-frame clones only, with some absent. The data hold some 65,000 clones, with 79% observed a single time. The clonotype originates from an adult in good health. This material consisted of peripheral blood, taken on day 0 of MenACWY control vaccination. V is TRBV14 and J is TRBJ1-2; 7 bases align to TRBD1. The chain's CDR3 is CASSQPGGYGYTF. The CDR3 coding sequence is TGTGCCAGCAGCCAACCAGGGGGGTATGGCTACACCTTC. Filled out from reference TRBV14 and TRBJ1-2, the complete variable domain reads EAGVTQFPSHSVIEKGQTVTLRCDPISGHDNLYWYRRVMGKEIKFLLHFVKESKQDESGMPNNRFLAERTGGTYSTLKVQPAELEDSGVYFCASSQPGGYGYTFGSGTRLTVV.